What follows are 5 T cell receptor beta chains derived from one specimen sequenced in a study of blood T cell repertoires in COVID-19. The method was immunoSEQ multiplex PCR; TCRdb's version includes in-frame clones alone and lacks a portion of them. The data contain about 120,000 clones, roughly 84% of them singletons. Sample: PBMCs or T cells enriched from blood (not recorded which). The origin of the receptors is a woman under 40 who had recovered from COVID-19.

This clone was found a few times. The gene calls are TRBV7-3 and TRBJ2-1, with 7 nucleotides matching TRBD2. The CDR3 runs 15 residues. Germline CDR1 and CDR2: SGHTA and FQGTGA. Germline trimming cut 4 bases from V and 6 bases from J; bases unmatched to any gene: 9. The CDR3 spells CASSSGLVPLNEQFF. The CDR3 DNA follows: TGTGCCAGCAGCTCAGGACTAGTCCCCCTCAATGAGCAGTTCTTC.

This chain connects TRBV2 to TRBJ2-7; no definite D call. The CDR3 consists of 13 residues. Looked up from germline, CDR1 is SNHLY and CDR2 is FYNNEI. Trimming removed 7 bases from V and 0 bases from J, with 10 bases in between. DNA of the CDR3: TGTGCCAGCAAGGTGCAGGCCTCCTACGAGCAGTACTTC. As protein: CASKVQASYEQYF.

A remark on this clone: One junction end disagrees with the germline gene, perhaps due to a read error. The CDR3 spells CASNEYLAGGLDEQFF. The CDR3 DNA reads as TGTGCCAGCAATGAATATCTAGCGGGAGGTCTAGATGAGCAGTTCTTC. The chain carries TRBV6-1 and TRBJ2-1; 11 nucleotides line up with TRBD2. There are 16 residues in the CDR3. CDR1 is MNHNS, CDR2 SASEGT, per germline.

The chain links TRBV6-5 to TRBJ1-2; the D is unclear. CDR3 length equals 13 residues. V lost 8 bases to trimming and J lost 5 bases, with 15 bases between them. Germline-derived CDR1 and CDR2 are MNHEY and SVGAGI. This chain's CDR3 is CASFEVGSYGYTF. In DNA, the CDR3 is TGTGCCAGCTTTGAGGTTGGGAGTTATGGCTACACCTTC.

The CDR3 loop is CASLQGYGYTF. CDR3 coding DNA: TGTGCCAGCCTACAGGGCTATGGCTACACCTTC. This chain uses TRBV19 with TRBJ1-2; tentatively, D is TRBD1 (6 bases). V lost 9 bases and J lost 4, with 9 bases in between. The germline gives CDR1 LNHDA, CDR2 SQIVND (reference sequence). There are 11 residues in the CDR3.